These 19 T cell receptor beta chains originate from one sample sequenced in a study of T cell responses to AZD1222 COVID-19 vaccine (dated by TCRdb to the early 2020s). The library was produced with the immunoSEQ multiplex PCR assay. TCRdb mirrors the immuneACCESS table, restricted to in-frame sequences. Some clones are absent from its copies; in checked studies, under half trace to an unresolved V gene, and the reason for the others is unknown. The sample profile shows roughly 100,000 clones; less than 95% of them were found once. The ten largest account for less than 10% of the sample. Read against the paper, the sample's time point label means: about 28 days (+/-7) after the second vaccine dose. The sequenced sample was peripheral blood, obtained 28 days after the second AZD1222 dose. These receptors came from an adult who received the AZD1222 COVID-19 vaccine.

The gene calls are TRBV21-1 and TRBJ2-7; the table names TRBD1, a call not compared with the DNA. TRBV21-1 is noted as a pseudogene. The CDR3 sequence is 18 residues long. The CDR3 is CASSNLLQTRGLFYEQYF. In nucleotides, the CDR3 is TGTGCCAGCAGCAACCTACTCCAGACCAGGGGGCTGTTCTACGAGCAGTACTTC.

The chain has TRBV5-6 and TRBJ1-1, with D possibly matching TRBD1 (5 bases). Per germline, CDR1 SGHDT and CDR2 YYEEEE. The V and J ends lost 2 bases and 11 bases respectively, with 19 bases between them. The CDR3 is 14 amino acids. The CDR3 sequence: CASSFRDFASKAFF. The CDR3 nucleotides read TGTGCCAGCAGCTTCCGGGACTTTGCAAGCAAGGCTTTCTTT. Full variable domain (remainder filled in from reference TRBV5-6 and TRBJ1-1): DAGVTQSPTHLIKTRGQQVTLRCSPKSGHDTVSWYQQALGQGPQFIFQYYEEEERQRGNFPDRFSGHQFPNYSSELNVNALLLGDSALYLCASSFRDFASKAFFGQGTRLTVV.

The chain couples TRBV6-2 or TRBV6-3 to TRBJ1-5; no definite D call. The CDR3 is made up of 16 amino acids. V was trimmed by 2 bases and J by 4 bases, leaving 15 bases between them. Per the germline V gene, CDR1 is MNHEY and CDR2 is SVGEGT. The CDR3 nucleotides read TGTGCCAGCAGTTACCCCCTCTACGGAGGTAATCAGCCCCAGCATTTT. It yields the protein CASSYPLYGGNQPQHF.

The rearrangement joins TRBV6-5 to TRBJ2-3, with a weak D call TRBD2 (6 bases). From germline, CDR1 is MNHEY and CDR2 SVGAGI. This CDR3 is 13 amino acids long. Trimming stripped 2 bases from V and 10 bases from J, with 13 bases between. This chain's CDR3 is CASSYRGGAPQYF. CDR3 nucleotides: TGTGCCAGCAGTTACCGGGGCGGGGCCCCGCAGTATTTT.

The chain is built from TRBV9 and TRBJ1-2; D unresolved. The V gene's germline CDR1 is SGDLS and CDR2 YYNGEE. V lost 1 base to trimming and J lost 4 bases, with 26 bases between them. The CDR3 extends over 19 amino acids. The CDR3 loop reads CASSVYQSPPALGPYGYTF. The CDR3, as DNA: TGTGCCAGCAGCGTATATCAATCTCCCCCGGCCCTCGGGCCCTATGGCTACACCTTC.

CDR3: CASTASGTGGSYEQYF. CDR3 bases: TGTGCCAGCACCGCCTCCGGGACAGGGGGCTCCTACGAGCAGTACTTC. The V gene is TRBV5-4, the J gene TRBJ2-7, with 11 bases fitting TRBD1. Per germline, CDR1 SGHNT and CDR2 YYREEE (reference sequence). The trim removed 6 bases at V and 0 bases at J, leaving 8 bases unmatched. The CDR3 covers 16 residues.

The CDR3, as DNA: TGTGCCACTCACGTGTGGGGCAGCTACTATGGCTACACCTTC. This encodes CATHVWGSYYGYTF. V is TRBV19 and J is TRBJ1-2; possibly TRBD1 for D (5 bases). The germline V gene encodes CDR1 LNHDA and CDR2 SQIVND (reference sequence). V was cut by 10 bases and J by 3 bases, with 18 bases left in between. CDR3 length equals 14 residues.

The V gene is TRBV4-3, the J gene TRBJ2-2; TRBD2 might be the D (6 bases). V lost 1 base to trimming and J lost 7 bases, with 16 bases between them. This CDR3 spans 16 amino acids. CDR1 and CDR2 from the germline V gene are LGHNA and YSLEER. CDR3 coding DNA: TGCGCCAGCAGCCAAGCAGCCGGAGGGGTTGGCGGGGAGCTGTTTTTT. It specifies CASSQAAGGVGGELFF.

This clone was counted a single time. The CDR3 sequence is CASSSGQGANQPQHF. The CDR3 bases are TGCGCCAGCAGCTCGGGACAGGGGGCGAATCAGCCCCAGCATTTT. The chain is built from TRBV5-1 and TRBJ1-5; 12 bases match TRBD1. CDR1 is SGHRS and CDR2 is YFSETQ in the germline V gene. J lost 4 bases, V lost 3 bases, and 2 bases had no gene match. The CDR3 length is 15 residues.

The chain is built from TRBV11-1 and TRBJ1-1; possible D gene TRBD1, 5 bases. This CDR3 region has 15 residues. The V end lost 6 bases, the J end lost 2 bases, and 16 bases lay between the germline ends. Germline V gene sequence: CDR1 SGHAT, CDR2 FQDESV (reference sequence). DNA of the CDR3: TGTGCCAGCAGGAGGACGTGGCAGGGTAACACTGAAGCTTTCTTT. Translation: CASRRTWQGNTEAFF.

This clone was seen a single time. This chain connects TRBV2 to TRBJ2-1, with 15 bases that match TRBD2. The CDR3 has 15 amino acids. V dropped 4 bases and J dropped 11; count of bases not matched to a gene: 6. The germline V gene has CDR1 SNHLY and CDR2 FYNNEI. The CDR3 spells CASSVGLAGGRQQFF. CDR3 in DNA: TGTGCCAGCAGTGTGGGACTAGCGGGGGGCCGACAGCAGTTCTTC.

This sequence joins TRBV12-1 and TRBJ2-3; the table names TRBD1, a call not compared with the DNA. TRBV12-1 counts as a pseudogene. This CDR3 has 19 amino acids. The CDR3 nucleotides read TGTGCCAGCAGCAACGACAGGGGGAAATCCAAAACTAGCACAGATACGCAGTATTTT. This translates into CASSNDRGKSKTSTDTQYF.

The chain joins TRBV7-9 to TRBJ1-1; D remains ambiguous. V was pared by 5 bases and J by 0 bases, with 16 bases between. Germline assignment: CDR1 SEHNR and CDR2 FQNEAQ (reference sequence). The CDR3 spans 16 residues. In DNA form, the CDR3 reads TGTGCCAGCAGCCCACCGACGGTCCAGTTGAACACTGAAGCTTTCTTT. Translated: CASSPPTVQLNTEAFF.

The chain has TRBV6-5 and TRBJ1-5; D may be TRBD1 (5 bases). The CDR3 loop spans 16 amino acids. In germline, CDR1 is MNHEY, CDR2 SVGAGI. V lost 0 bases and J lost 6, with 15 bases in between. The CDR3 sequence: CASSYSEPGRGQPQHF. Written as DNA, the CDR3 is TGTGCCAGCAGTTACTCGGAGCCAGGGAGGGGTCAGCCCCAGCATTTT.

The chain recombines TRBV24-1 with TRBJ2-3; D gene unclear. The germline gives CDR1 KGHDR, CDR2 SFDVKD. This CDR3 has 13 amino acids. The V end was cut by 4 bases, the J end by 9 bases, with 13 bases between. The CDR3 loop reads CATSEPLRITQYF. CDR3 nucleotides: TGTGCCACCAGTGAACCTCTTAGGATCACGCAGTATTTT.

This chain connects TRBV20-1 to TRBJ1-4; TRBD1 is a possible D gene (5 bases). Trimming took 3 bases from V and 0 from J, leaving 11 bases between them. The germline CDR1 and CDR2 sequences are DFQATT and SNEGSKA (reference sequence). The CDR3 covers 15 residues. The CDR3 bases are TGCAGTGCTAGTGGGGGGGGTGCAACTAATGAAAAACTGTTTTTT. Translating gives CSASGGGATNEKLFF.

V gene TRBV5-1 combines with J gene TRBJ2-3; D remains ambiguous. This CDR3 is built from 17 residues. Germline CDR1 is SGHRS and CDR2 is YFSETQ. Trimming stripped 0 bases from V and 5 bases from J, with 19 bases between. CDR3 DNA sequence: TGCGCCAGCAGCTTGGCCACCGTGGGTACTGCCGGAGATACGCAGTATTTT. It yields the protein CASSLATVGTAGDTQYF.

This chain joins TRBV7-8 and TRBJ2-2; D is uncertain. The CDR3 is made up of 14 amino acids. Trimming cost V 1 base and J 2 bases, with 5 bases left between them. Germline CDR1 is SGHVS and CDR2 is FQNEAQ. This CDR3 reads CASSLVPNTGELFF. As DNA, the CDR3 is TGTGCCAGCAGCTTAGTCCCTAACACCGGGGAGCTGTTTTTT.

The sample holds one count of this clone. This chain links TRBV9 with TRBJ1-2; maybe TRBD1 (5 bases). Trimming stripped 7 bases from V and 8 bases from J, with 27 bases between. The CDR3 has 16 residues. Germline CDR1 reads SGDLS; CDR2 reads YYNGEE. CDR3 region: CASCQGPLSLEGGYTF. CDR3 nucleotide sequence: TGTGCCAGCTGTCAGGGCCCCTTGTCCCTTGAGGGGGGCTACACCTTC.